This T cell receptor (beta chain) was obtained from a study of CD8 T cells in ankylosing spondylitis. Overall study findings and caveats: Clones linked with disease were CD8+ and fairly uncommon in the peripheral blood. Blood from ankylosing spondylitis patients appeared to carry a characteristic roughly 8-variant TCR beta motif.

CDR3 length equals 14 residues. The J segment lost 11 bases and the V segment lost 6 bases, leaving 12 bases of the junction unmatched. Molecular-barcoded quantitative 5'-RACE produced these TCR beta libraries. Using its own MiXCR run on the 5' RACE reads, TCRdb lists one record per CDR3 protein. The profile shows roughly 280,000 distinct CDR3 sequences, about 19% of them singletons. About this clonotype itself: Its antigen is currently unknown.

This TCR derives from a male donor with ankylosing spondylitis or in good health (not recorded which). The material sequenced was blood, either unsorted or a sorted T cell fraction (not recorded which). The chain employs TRBV12-3 or TRBV12-4 and TRBJ1-4; 7 bases line up with TRBD1. DNA for the CDR3: TGTGCCAGCAGGAGGGACAGAGCCTGGGGGAAACTGTTTTTT. This gives the protein CASRRDRAWGKLFF.